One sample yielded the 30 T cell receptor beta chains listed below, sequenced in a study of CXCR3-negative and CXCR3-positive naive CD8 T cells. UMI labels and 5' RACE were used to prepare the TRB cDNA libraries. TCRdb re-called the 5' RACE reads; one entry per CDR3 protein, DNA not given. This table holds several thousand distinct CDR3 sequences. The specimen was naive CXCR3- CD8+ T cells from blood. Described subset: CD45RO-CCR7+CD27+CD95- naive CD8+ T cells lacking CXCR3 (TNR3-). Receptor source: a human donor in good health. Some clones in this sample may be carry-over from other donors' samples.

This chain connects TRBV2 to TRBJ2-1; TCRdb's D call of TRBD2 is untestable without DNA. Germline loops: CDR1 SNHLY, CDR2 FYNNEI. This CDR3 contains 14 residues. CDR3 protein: CASSPGLTYNEQFF.

CDR3 loop: CSVERGLETQYF. The V gene is TRBV29-1, the J gene TRBJ2-5; the TRBD1 assignment by TCRdb is unverifiable without DNA. CDR1 is SQVTM and CDR2 is ANQGSEA in the germline V gene. The CDR3 runs to 12 residues.

The CDR3 region is CSVVKGPYEQYF. The chain carries TRBV29-1 and TRBJ2-7. The CDR3 length is 12 residues. Germline V gene data show CDR1 as SQVTM and CDR2 as ANQGSEA.

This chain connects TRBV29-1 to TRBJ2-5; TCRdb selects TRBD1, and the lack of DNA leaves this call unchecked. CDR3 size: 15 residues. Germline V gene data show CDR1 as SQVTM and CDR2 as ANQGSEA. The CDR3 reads CSVPDPGVIKETQYF.

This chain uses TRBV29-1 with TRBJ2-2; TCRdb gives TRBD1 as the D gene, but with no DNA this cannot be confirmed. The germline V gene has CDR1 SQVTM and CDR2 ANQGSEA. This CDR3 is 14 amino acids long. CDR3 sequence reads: CSAEDRTNTGELFF.

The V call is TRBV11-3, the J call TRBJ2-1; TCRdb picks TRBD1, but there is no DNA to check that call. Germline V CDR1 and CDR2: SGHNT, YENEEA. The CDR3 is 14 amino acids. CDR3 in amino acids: CASSLTGDNNEQFF.

CDR3 region: CASSTLREQYF. The V call is TRBV27, the J call TRBJ2-7; the TRBD1 assignment by TCRdb is unverifiable without DNA. The CDR3 is 11 amino acids. Germline values: CDR1 MNHEY, CDR2 SMNVEV (reference sequence).

The chain's CDR3 is CASSLAQGSLNEQFF. The chain joins TRBV7-9 to TRBJ2-1; the TRBD1 assignment by TCRdb is unverifiable without DNA. Germline lookup yields CDR1 SEHNR and CDR2 FQNEAQ (reference sequence). CDR3 length equals 15 residues.

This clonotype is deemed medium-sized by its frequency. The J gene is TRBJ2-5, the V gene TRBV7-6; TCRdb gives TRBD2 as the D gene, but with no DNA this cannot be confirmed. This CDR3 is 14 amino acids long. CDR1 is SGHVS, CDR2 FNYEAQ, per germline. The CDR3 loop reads CASSSREGGETQYF.

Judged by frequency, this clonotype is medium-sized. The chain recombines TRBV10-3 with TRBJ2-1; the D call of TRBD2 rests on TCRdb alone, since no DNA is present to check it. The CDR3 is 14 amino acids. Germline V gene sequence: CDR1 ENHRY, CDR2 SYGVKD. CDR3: CAISEESYLREQFF.

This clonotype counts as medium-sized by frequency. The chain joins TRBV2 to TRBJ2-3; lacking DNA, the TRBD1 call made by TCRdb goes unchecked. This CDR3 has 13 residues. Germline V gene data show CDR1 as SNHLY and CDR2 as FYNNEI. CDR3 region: CASGTQSTDTQYF.

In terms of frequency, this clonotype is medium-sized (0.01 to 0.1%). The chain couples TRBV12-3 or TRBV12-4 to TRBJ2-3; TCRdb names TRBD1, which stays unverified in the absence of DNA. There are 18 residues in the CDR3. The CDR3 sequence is CASSSRPGQGGETDTQYF.

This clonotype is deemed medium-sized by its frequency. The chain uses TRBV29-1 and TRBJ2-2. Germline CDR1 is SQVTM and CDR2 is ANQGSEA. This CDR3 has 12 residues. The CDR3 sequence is CSVLIDTGELFF.

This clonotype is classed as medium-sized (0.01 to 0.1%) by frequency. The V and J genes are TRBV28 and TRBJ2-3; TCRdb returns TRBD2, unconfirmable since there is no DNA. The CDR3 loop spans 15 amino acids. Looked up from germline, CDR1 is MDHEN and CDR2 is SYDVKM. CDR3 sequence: CASSFRGGGPDTQYF.

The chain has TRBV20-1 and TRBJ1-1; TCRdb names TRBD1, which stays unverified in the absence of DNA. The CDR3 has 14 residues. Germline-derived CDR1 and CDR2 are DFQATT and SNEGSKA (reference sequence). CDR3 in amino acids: CSATTPRDGLEAFF.

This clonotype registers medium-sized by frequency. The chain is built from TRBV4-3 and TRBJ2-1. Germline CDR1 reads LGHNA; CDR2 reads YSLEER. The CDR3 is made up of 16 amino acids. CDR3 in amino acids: CASSQGWLALDNEQFF.

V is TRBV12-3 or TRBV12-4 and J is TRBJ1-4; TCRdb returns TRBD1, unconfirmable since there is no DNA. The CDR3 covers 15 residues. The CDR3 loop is CASSPRDSFAEKLFF.

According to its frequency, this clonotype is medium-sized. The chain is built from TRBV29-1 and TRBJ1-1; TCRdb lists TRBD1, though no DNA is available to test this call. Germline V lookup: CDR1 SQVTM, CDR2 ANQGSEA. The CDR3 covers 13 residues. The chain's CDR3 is CSVPPGATTEAFF.

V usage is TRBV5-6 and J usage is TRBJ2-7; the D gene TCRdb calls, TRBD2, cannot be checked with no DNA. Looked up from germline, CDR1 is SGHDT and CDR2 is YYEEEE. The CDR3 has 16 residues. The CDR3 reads CASSLGLAGEFYEQYF.

CDR3 loop: CASSQEERLAGGLIGELFF. V gene TRBV4-3 combines with J gene TRBJ2-2; without DNA, the TCRdb call of TRBD2 cannot be checked. There are 19 residues in the CDR3. Germline assignment: CDR1 LGHNA and CDR2 YSLEER.

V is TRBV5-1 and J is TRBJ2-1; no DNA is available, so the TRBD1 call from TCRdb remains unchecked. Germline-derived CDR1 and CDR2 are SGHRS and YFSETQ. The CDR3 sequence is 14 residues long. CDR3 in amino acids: CASSLGQGPDEQFF.

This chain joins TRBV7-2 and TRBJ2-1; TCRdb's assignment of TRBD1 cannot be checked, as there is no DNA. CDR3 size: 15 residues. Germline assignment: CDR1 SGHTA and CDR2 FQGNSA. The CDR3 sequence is CASSPRDRGVGEQFF. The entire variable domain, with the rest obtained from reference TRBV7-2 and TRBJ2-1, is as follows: GAGVSQSPSNKVTEKGKDVELRCDPISGHTALYWYRQSLGQGLEFLIYFQGNSAPDKSGLPSDRFSAERTGGSVSTLTIQRTQQEDSAVYLCASSPRDRGVGEQFFGPGTRLTVL.

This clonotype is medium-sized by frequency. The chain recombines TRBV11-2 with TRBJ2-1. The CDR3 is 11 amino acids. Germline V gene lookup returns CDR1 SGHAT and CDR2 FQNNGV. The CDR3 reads CASSPGWEQFF.

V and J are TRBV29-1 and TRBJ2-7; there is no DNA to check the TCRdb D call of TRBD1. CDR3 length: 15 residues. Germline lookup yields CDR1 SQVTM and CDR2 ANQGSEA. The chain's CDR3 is CSVDGAGEWGYEQYF.

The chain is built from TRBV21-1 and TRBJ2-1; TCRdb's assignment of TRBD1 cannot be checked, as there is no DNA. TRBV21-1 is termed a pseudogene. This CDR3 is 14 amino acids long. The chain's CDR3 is CASMAGAPCVEQFF.

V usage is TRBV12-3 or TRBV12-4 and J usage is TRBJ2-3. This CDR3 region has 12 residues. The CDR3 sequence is CASSTPGDTQYF.

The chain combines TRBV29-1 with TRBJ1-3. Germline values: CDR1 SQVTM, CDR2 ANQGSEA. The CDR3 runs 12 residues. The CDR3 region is CSVVISGNTIYF.

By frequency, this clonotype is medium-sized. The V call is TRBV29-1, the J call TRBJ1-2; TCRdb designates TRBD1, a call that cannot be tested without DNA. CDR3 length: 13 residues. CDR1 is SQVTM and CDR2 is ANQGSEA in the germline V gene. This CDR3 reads CSVGDGINYGYTF.

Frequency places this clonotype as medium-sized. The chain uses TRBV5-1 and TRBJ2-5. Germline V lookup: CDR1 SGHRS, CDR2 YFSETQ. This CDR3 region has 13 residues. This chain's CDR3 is CASSLGNEETQYF.

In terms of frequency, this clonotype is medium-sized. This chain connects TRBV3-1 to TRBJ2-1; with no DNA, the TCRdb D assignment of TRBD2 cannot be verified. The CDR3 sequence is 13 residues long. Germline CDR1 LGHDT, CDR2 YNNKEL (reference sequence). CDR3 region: CASSQPAGNEQFF.